Below are 12 T cell receptor beta chains sequenced from a single sample in a study of T cells in Graves' hyperthyroidism and ophthalmopathy. Template material for amplifying TCR beta CDR3 regions consisted of RNA transcripts. Carried out on the TCR CDR3, a first-round RT-PCR used the HTBI primer set. In TCRdb, the multiplex PCR reads were re-called with MiXCR into one record per CDR3 protein. The sample shows 750,000 to 900,000 distinct CDR3 sequences, more than 30% of them seen only once. The specimen sequenced was blood. These receptors all come from a man aged 18 to 29 with Graves' hyperthyroidism.

This clonotype was seen repeatedly, ten times or more. J is TRBJ1-1 and V is TRBV10-2; D may be TRBD1 (6 bases). CDR3 length equals 14 residues. Germline CDR1 reads WSHSY; CDR2 reads SAAADI. V dropped 4 bases and J dropped 1 base, with 10 bases sitting between them. The CDR3 reads CASSGGGGNTEAFF. DNA of the CDR3: TGCGCCAGCAGTGGAGGGGGGGGGAACACTGAAGCTTTCTTT.

The V and J genes are TRBV6-5 and TRBJ2-5; the D call may be TRBD1 or TRBD2 (5 bases each). CDR1 is MNHEY, CDR2 SVGAGI, per germline. The CDR3 extends over 15 amino acids. Trimming shortened V by 5 bases and J by 5 bases, and 18 bases separated the two germline ends. The CDR3 nucleotides read TGTGCCAGCAGTCCGGGACCCGAGGGGCGGGAGACCCAGTACTTC. It encodes CASSPGPEGRETQYF.

This clonotype occurred many times. The chain has TRBV7-6 and TRBJ2-5; tentatively, D is TRBD1 or TRBD2 (6 bases each). The CDR3 spans 14 residues. Germline V CDR1 and CDR2: SGHVS, FNYEAQ. The germline V and J ends were trimmed by 1 base and 5 bases, with 11 bases remaining between them. The chain's CDR3 is CASSLERGQETQYF. CDR3 nucleotide sequence: TGTGCCAGCAGCTTAGAACGGGGGCAGGAGACCCAGTACTTC.

This clonotype came up many times. The chain uses TRBV9 and TRBJ1-6; D is perhaps TRBD1 (6 bases). The CDR3 runs to 16 residues. Germline CDR1 and CDR2: SGDLS and YYNGEE. V was pared by 3 bases and J by 6 bases, with 16 bases between. In DNA, the CDR3 is TGTGCCAGCAGCGCGGGGGTGGGCAGGGGTAATTCACCCCTCCACTTT. This encodes CASSAGVGRGNSPLHF. Looking up the rest from reference TRBV9 and TRBJ1-6 gives the full variable domain: DSGVTQTPKHLITATGQRVTLRCSPRSGDLSVYWYQQSLDQGLQFLIQYYNGEERAKGNILERFSAQQFPDLHSELNLSSLELGDSALYFCASSAGVGRGNSPLHFGNGTRLTVT.

The chain employs TRBV4-3 and TRBJ2-7; TRBD2 is a possible D gene (5 bases). The V end lost 0 bases, the J end lost 2 bases, and 11 bases lay between the germline ends. This CDR3 is 15 amino acids long. Germline values: CDR1 LGHNA, CDR2 YSLEER. The CDR3 is CASSQEEDPPYEQYF. The CDR3 nucleotides read TGCGCCAGCAGCCAAGAGGAGGATCCCCCCTACGAGCAGTACTTC.

The genes are TRBV20-1 and TRBJ1-6; possible D gene TRBD1, 6 bases. This CDR3 is 14 amino acids long. V dropped 4 bases and J dropped 6 bases, with 13 bases sitting between them. Germline loops: CDR1 DFQATT, CDR2 SNEGSKA (reference sequence). This CDR3 is CSATSGAGNSPLHF. The CDR3 region has the DNA TGCAGTGCTACCTCAGGGGCTGGTAATTCACCCCTCCACTTT.

This clonotype was found a few times. The V gene is TRBV7-4, the J gene TRBJ2-5; 8 positions agree with TRBD2. The assigned J gene may be wrong: the sequence end matches TRBJ2-1 better. CDR1 is SGHVT, CDR2 SQSDAQ, per germline. This CDR3 region has 14 residues. The CDR3 loop reads CASRAGAGVNEQFF. In DNA form, the CDR3 reads TGTGCCAGCAGAGCGGGGGCGGGCGTCAATGAGCAGTTCTTC.

The rearrangement uses TRBV19 and TRBJ2-7; D unresolved. The V end was cut by 1 base, the J end by 4 bases, with 14 bases between. CDR1 and CDR2 (germline): LNHDA, SQIVND (reference sequence). This CDR3 is built from 15 residues. The CDR3 region is CASSIANNRRYEQYF. CDR3 coding DNA: TGTGCCAGTAGTATAGCGAACAACCGAAGATACGAGCAGTACTTC.

On this clonotype: A much larger clone sits a single nucleotide away, making a read error possible. This chain joins TRBV7-9 and TRBJ2-6, with D uncertain. The length of the CDR3 is 14 residues. Per the germline V gene, CDR1 is SEHNR and CDR2 is FQNEAQ (reference sequence). V was clipped by 8 bases and J by 0 bases, with 8 bases between them. The chain's CDR3 is CASGQYSGANVLTF. For the CDR3, the DNA is TGTGCCAGCGGCCAATACTCTGGGGCCAACGTCCTGACTTTC.

The chain links TRBV6-5 to TRBJ1-6; tentative D call: TRBD1 (6 bases). Germline CDR1 is MNHEY and CDR2 is SVGAGI. CDR3 size: 15 residues. V was trimmed by 6 bases and J by 8 bases, leaving 17 bases between them. The CDR3 is CASSYTGRVDSPLHF. DNA for the CDR3: TGTGCCAGCAGCTACACAGGGAGGGTCGATTCACCCCTCCACTTT.

A note on this clonotype: A much larger clone lies a single base off, so this may be a read error. The chain combines TRBV7-6 with TRBJ1-5; possible D gene TRBD1, 6 bases. Per the germline V gene, CDR1 is SGHVS and CDR2 is FNYEAQ. V lost 0 bases to trimming and J lost 7 bases, with 13 bases between them. The CDR3 consists of 15 residues. The DNA of the CDR3 is TGTGCCAGCAGCTTAGCGGACAGAGACAAGCAGCCCCAGCATTTT. It codes for CASSLADRDKQPQHF.

The sample holds one count of this clonotype. This rearrangement joins TRBV20-1 to TRBJ1-3; no reliable D call. Trimming left V 3 bases short and J 7 bases short, with 13 bases between. This CDR3 comprises 13 residues. From germline, CDR1 is DFQATT and CDR2 SNEGSKA (reference sequence). The CDR3 region has the DNA TGCAGTGCTAGTCTACAGCGGGGTAACACCATATATTTT. Residues: CSASLQRGNTIYF.